Sequencing of this T cell receptor beta chain was carried out in a study of shared clonotypes between healthy human individuals. About this clone: Its target is not known.

CD45RO-negative cells were positively selected for CCR7, leaving out terminally differentiated effector memory CD45RA+ cells. The authors' processing: Filtering differed since immunoSEQ provided only junctions, with no quality scores. The protocol was immunoSEQ multiplex PCR, while the TCRdb copy is restricted to in-frame clones and leaves out a portion. Clonal size and the V and J genes are those of that table, whereas D and trimming came from the DNA. The repertoire holds around 550,000 clones, with approximately 95% as singletons. The CDR3 is made up of 11 amino acids. Germline values: CDR1 GTSNPN, CDR2 SVGIG (reference sequence). Trimming cost V 4 bases and J 6 bases, with 9 bases left between them. Study-wide results and caveats: Investigators expected sequencing depth to affect clonotype sharing among donors. Sharing across four donors was highest in naive CD4 (approximately 5%) and lowest in memory CD8 (about 0.4%). The study found lower generation probabilities in non-shared clonotypes than in those shared by all four donors.

This TCR derives from a woman aged 25 to 45 in good health. The chain carries TRBV30 and TRBJ1-1; D ambiguous. Material: naive CD8+ T cells sorted from blood. The CDR3 sequence is CAWTDGAEAFF. The CDR3 DNA follows: TGTGCCTGGACAGATGGGGCTGAAGCTTTCTTT.